These 3 T cell receptor beta chains were sequenced from one sample in a study of blood T cell repertoires in COVID-19. Method: immunoSEQ multiplex PCR; TCRdb's copy keeps in-frame clones and lacks some. There are roughly 80,000 clones in the sample; around 88% occur only once, and approximately 4.9% lies in the top ten. Sample: peripheral blood. The source is a woman over 75 with active or convalescent COVID-19.

The chain uses TRBV2 and TRBJ1-6; D uncertain. This CDR3 comprises 14 residues. V dropped 4 bases and J dropped 0 bases, with 4 bases sitting between them. Germline V gene sequence: CDR1 SNHLY, CDR2 FYNNEI. The CDR3 region has the DNA TGTGCCAGCAGTGTGAGCTCCTATAATTCACCCCTCCACTTT. Protein product: CASSVSSYNSPLHF.

The chain uses TRBV12-3 or TRBV12-4 and TRBJ2-7; D gene ambiguous. The CDR3 length is 11 residues. V was pared by 5 bases and J by 7 bases, with 9 bases between. CDR3 in DNA: TGTGCCAGCAGTCTAACTCGGGAGCAGTACTTC. Translated: CASSLTREQYF.

The chain carries TRBV27 and TRBJ2-3, with 10 bases matching TRBD1. Germline V gene sequence: CDR1 MNHEY, CDR2 SMNVEV (reference sequence). The CDR3 extends over 16 amino acids. V lost 1 base, J lost 3 bases, and 4 bases stayed unmatched. CDR3 protein: CASSLFGTGDTDTQYF. The CDR3 bases are TGTGCCAGCAGTTTATTCGGGACAGGGGATACAGATACGCAGTATTTT.